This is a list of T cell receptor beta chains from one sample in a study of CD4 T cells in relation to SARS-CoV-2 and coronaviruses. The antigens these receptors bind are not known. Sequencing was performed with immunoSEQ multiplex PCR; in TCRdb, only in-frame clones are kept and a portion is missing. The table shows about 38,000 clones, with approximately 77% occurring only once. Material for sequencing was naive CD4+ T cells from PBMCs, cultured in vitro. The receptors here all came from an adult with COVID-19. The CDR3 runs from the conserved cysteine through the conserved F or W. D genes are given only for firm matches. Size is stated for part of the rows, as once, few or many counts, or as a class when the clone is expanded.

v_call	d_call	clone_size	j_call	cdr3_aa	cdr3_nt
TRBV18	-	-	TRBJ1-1	CASSEVLNTEAFF	TGTGCCAGCTCAGAGGTTTTGAACACTGAAGCTTTCTTT
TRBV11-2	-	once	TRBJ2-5	CASSLEYQETQYF	TGTGCCAGCAGCTTAGAGTACCAAGAGACCCAGTACTTC
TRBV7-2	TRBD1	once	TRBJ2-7	CASSMAGTGPPYEQYF	TGTGCCAGCAGCATGGCGGGGACAGGGCCCCCCTACGAGCAGTACTTC
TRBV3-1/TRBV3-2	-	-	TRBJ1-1	CASSRGRGGTEAFF	TGTGCCAGCAGCCGAGGGCGGGGGGGGACTGAAGCTTTCTTT
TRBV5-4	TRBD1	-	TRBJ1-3	CASSATGAGNTIYF	TGTGCCAGCAGCGCAACAGGGGCTGGAAACACCATATATTTT
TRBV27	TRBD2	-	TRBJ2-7	CASSPWAGDYEQYF	TGTGCCAGCTCGCCGTGGGCGGGAGATTACGAGCAGTACTTC
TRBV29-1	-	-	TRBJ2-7	CSAEYRDNEQYF	TGCAGCGCCGAATACAGGGACAACGAGCAGTACTTC
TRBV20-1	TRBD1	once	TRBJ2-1	CSASPQGASNEQFF	TGCAGTGCTAGTCCCCAGGGGGCGAGTAATGAGCAGTTCTTC
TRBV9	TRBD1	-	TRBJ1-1	CASSLTGQGPGTEAFF	TGTGCCAGCAGCCTAACGGGACAGGGCCCGGGGACTGAAGCTTTCTTT
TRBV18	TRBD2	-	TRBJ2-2	CASSPKAGGPNTGELFF	TGTGCCAGCTCACCCAAGGCGGGAGGCCCGAACACCGGGGAGCTGTTTTTT
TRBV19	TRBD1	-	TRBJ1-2	CASSPRDRVPYGYTF	TGTGCCAGTAGTCCCCGGGACAGGGTCCCCTATGGCTACACCTTC
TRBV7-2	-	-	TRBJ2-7	CASSLAGAPGQYF	TGTGCCAGCAGTCTAGCCGGGGCCCCAGGGCAGTACTTC
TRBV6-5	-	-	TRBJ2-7	CACGLLAYEQYF	TGTGCCTGTGGACTCCTTGCCTACGAGCAGTACTTC
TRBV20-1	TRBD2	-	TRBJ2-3	CSASSSGATDTQYF	TGCAGTGCTAGTTCTAGCGGAGCCACAGATACGCAGTATTTT
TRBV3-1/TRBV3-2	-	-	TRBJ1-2	CASSHLNNYGYTF	TGTGCCAGCAGCCACCTGAACAACTATGGCTACACCTTC
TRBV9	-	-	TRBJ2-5	CASSDVETQYF	TGTGCCAGCAGCGATGTAGAGACCCAGTACTTC
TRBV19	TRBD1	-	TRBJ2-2	CASSIAGQEAGELFF	TGTGCCAGTAGTATAGCGGGACAGGAGGCCGGGGAGCTGTTTTTT
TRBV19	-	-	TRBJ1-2	CASSGIPNYGYTF	TGTGCCAGTAGTGGAATACCTAACTATGGCTACACCTTC
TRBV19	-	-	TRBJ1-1	CASSISGPTEAFF	TGTGCCAGTAGTATTTCGGGCCCCACTGAAGCTTTCTTT
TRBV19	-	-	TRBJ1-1	CASSMGMNTEAFF	TGTGCCAGTAGTATGGGCATGAACACTGAAGCTTTCTTT
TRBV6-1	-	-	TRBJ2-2	CASSEWTGELFF	TGTGCCAGCAGTGAATGGACCGGGGAGCTGTTTTTT
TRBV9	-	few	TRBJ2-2	CASSVASGELFF	TGTGCCAGCAGCGTAGCGTCCGGGGAGCTGTTTTTT
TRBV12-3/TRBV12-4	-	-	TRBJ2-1	CASSLDTGLEQFF	TGTGCCAGCAGTTTAGACACGGGGCTTGAGCAGTTCTTC
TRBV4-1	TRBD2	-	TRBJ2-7	CASRDRLAGRYEQYF	TGCGCCAGCAGGGACAGACTAGCGGGACGCTACGAGCAGTACTTC
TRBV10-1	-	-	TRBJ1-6	CASSESARGGSPLHF	TGCGCCAGCAGTGAGTCCGCCAGGGGAGGTTCACCCCTCCACTTT
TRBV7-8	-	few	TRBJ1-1	CASMTGVGGTEAFF	TGTGCCAGCATGACAGGAGTCGGGGGCACTGAAGCTTTCTTT
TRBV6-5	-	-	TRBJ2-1	CASGLPGRANEQFF	TGTGCCAGCGGCCTTCCCGGGAGAGCCAATGAGCAGTTCTTC
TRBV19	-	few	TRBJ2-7	CASSEATAYEQYF	TGTGCCAGTAGTGAGGCGACAGCCTACGAGCAGTACTTC
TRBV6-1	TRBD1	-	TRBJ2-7	CASSKGQSSYEQYF	TGTGCCAGCAGCAAGGGACAGAGCTCCTACGAGCAGTACTTC
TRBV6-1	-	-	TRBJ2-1	CASSDPPSYNEQFF	TGTGCCAGCAGTGACCCGCCCTCCTACAATGAGCAGTTCTTC
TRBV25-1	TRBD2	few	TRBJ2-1	CASTPAGVGNNEQFF	TGTGCCAGCACTCCAGCGGGAGTAGGAAACAATGAGCAGTTCTTC
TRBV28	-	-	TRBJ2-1	CASSRNFVGNEQFF	TGTGCCAGCAGTCGTAATTTCGTTGGCAATGAGCAGTTCTTC
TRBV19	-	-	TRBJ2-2	CASSPAGELFF	TGTGCCAGTAGTCCGGCCGGGGAGCTGTTTTTT
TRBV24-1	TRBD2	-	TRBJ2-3	CATSDRTSGRSDTQYF	TGTGCCACCAGTGATCGGACTAGCGGGAGATCAGATACGCAGTATTTT
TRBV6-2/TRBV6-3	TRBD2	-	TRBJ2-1	CASSERTSGRYNEQFF	TGTGCCAGCAGCGAAAGGACTAGCGGGAGATACAATGAGCAGTTCTTC
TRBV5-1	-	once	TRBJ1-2	CASSLEVGYGYTF	TGCGCCAGCAGCTTGGAAGTTGGGTATGGCTACACCTTC
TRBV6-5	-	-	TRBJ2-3	CASSYRPALIKDTQYF	TGTGCCAGCAGTTACCGGCCGGCTTTGATTAAGGATACGCAGTATTTT
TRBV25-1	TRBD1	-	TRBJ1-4	CASRDLDRGGEKLFF	TGTGCCAGCCGGGATCTGGACAGGGGTGGTGAAAAACTGTTTTTT
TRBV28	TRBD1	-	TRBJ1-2	CASSLGTGAYGYTF	TGTGCCAGCAGTTTAGGGACAGGCGCCTATGGCTACACCTTC
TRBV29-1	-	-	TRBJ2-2	CSVDRGTGELFF	TGCAGCGTGGACCGGGGGACCGGGGAGCTGTTTTTT
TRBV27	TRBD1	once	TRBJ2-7	CASSLAGQGSSEQYF	TGTGCCAGCAGTTTGGCGGGACAGGGTAGTTCCGAGCAGTACTTC
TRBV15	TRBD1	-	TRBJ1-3	CATSKLGQGIGNTIYF	TGTGCCACCAGCAAGTTGGGACAGGGGATCGGAAACACCATATATTTT
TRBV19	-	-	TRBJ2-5	CASSIFETQYF	TGTGCCAGTAGTATCTTTGAGACCCAGTACTTC
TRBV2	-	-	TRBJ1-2	CASSEAKVTAIYGYTF	TGTGCCAGCAGTGAAGCGAAAGTTACAGCTATCTATGGCTACACCTTC
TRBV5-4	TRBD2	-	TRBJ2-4	CASSSGTSGSGKNIQYF	TGTGCCAGCAGCTCCGGGACTAGCGGGAGTGGTAAAAACATTCAGTACTTC
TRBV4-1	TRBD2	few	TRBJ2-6	CASSQLPSGGSGANVLTF	TGCGCCAGCAGCCAATTACCAAGCGGGGGCTCTGGGGCCAACGTCCTGACTTTC
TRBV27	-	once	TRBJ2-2	CASSLDRNTGELFF	TGTGCCAGCAGTTTGGACAGAAACACCGGGGAGCTGTTTTTT
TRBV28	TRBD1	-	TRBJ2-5	CASSLPIFNRGLKTQYF	TGTGCCAGCAGTTTGCCCATTTTCAACAGGGGGCTAAAGACCCAGTACTTC
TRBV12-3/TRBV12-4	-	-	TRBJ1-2	CASSFDTIYGYTF	TGTGCCAGCAGTTTTGACACGATATATGGCTACACCTTC
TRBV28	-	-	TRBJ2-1	CASSFSGPAGRSEQFF	TGTGCCAGCAGTTTTTCGGGCCCGGCAGGTCGGAGTGAGCAGTTCTTC
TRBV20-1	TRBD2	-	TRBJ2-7	CSASTSGSYEQYF	TGCAGTGCTAGTACTAGCGGCTCCTACGAGCAGTACTTC
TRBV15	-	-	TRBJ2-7	CATSSGQTYEQYF	TGTGCCACCAGCAGCGGCCAGACCTACGAGCAGTACTTC
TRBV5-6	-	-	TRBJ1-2	CASSLATARFNYGYTF	TGTGCCAGCAGCTTGGCCACCGCGAGGTTTAACTATGGCTACACCTTC
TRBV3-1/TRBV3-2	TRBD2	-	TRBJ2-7	CASSSRAGVRYEQYF	TGTGCCAGCAGCTCACGGGCGGGAGTTCGGTACGAGCAGTACTTC
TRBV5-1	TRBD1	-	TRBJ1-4	CASSLNPRDSMSEKLFF	TGCGCCAGCAGCTTAAACCCCCGGGACAGCATGAGTGAAAAACTGTTTTTT
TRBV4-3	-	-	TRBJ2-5	CASSQDRVTETQYF	TGCGCCAGCAGCCAAGACAGGGTGACGGAGACCCAGTACTTC
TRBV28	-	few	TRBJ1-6	CASSQGWGGSPLHF	TGTGCCAGCAGTCAGGGTTGGGGTGGTTCACCCCTCCACTTT
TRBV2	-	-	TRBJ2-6	CASRVGGSGANVLTF	TGTGCCAGCAGGGTGGGGGGCTCTGGGGCCAACGTCCTGACTTTC
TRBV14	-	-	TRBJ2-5	CASSLGQLSLSVHF	TGTGCCAGCAGCCTTGGACAGCTTTCACTGAGTGTGCACTTC